This paragraph reports one T cell receptor beta chain. The data belong to a study of T cells after yellow fever vaccination. Overall study: It was SMART-Seq v4 Ultra Low Input that prepared the fractions with low cell numbers.

Using its own MiXCR run on the 5' RACE reads, TCRdb lists one record per CDR3 protein. Of around 530,000 distinct CDR3 sequences in the sample, roughly a sixth were seen once. CDR1 is SGHKS and CDR2 is YYEKEE in the germline V gene (reference sequence). The CDR3 covers 14 residues. The germline V and J ends were trimmed by 4 bases and 1 base, with 9 bases remaining between them. This clonotype was obtained from a man between 18 and 35 years old who received the YFV17D yellow fever vaccine. V gene TRBV5-5 combines with J gene TRBJ2-1; no firm D call. The input for sequencing was PBMCs, taken 5 days after the first yellow fever vaccination. For the CDR3, the DNA is TGTGCCAGCAGCAGAGCCTTATCCTACAATGAGCAGTTCTTC. The encoded protein is CASSRALSYNEQFF.